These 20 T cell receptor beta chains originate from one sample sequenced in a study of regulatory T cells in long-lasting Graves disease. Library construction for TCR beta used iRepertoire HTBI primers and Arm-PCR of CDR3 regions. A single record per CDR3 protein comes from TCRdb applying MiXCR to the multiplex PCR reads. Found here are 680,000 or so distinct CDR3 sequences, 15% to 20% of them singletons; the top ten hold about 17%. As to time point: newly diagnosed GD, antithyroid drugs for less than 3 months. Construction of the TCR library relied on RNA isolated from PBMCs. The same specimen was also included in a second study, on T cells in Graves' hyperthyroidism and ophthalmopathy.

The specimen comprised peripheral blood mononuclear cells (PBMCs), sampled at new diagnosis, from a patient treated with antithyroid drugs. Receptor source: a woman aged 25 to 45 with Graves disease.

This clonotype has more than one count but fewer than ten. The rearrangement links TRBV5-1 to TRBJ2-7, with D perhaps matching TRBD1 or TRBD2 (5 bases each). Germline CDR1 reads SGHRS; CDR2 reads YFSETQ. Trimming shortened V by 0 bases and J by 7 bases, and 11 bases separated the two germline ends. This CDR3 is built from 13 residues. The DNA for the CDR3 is TGCGCCAGCAGCTTGGAGGGCGAGGGGGAGCAGTACTTC. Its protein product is CASSLEGEGEQYF.

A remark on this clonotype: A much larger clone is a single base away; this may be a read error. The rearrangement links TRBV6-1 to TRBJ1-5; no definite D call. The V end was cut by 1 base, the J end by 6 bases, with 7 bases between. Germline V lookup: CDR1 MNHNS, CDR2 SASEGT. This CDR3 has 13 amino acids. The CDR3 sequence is CASSEVCSQPQHF. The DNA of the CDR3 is TGTGCCAGCAGTGAAGTTTGTAGTCAGCCCCAGCATTTT.

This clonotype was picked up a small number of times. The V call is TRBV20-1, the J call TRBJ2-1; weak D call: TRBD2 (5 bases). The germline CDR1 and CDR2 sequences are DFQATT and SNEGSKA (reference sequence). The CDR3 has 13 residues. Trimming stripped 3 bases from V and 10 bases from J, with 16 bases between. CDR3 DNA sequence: TGCAGTGCTAGGCCCTTCCTCGGGGTCGAGCAGTTCTTC. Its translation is CSARPFLGVEQFF.

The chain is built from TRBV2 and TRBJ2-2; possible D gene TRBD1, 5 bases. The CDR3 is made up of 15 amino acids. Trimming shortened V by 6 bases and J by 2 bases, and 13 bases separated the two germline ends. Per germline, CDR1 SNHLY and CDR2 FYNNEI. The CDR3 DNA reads TGTGCCAGCAGCATCACAGGTCTTAACACCGGGGAGCTGTTTTTT. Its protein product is CASSITGLNTGELFF. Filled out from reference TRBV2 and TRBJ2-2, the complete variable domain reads EPEVTQTPSHQVTQMGQEVILRCVPISNHLYFYWYRQILGQKVEFLVSFYNNEISEKSEIFDDQFSVERPDGSNFTLKIRSTKLEDSAMYFCASSITGLNTGELFFGEGSRLTVL.

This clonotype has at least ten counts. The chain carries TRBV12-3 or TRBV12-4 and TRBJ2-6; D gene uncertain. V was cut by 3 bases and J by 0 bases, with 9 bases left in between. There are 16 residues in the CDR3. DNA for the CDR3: TGTGCCAGCAGTTTCGACGTAAGCTCTGGGGCCAACGTCCTGACTTTC. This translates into CASSFDVSSGANVLTF.

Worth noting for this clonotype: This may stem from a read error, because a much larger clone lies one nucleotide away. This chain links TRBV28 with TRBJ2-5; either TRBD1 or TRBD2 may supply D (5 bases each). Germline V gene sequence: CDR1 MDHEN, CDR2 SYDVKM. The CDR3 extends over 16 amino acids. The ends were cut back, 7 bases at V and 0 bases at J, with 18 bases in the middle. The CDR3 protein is CASIPLGAAYQETQYF. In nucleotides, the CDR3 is TGTGCCAGCATTCCCCTCGGGGCGGCGTACCAAGAGACCCAGTACTTC.

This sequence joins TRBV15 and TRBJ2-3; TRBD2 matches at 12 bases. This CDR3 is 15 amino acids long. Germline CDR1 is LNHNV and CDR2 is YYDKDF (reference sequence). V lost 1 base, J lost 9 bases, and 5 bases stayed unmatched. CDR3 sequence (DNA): TGTGCCACCAGCAGAGGTGGTCTAGCGGGAGGGACGCAGTATTTT. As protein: CATSRGGLAGGTQYF.

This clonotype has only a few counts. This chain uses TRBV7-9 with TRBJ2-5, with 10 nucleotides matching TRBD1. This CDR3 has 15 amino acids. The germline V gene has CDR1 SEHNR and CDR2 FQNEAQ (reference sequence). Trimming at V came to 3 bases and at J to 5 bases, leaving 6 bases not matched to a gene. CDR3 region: CASSLGTGVGETQYF. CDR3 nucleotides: TGTGCCAGCAGCTTGGGGACAGGGGTTGGGGAGACCCAGTACTTC. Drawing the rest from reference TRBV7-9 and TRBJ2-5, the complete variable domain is DTGVSQNPRHKITKRGQNVTFRCDPISEHNRLYWYRQTLGQGPEFLTYFQNEAQLEKSRLLSDRFSAERPKGSFSTLEIQRTEQGDSAMYLCASSLGTGVGETQYFGPGTRLLVL.

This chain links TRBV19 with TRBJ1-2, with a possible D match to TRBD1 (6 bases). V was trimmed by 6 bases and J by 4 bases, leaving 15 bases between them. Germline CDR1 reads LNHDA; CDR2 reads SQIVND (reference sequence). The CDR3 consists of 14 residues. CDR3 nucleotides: TGTGCCAGTAGACCGGACAGAACTGTCTATGGCTACACCTTC. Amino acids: CASRPDRTVYGYTF.

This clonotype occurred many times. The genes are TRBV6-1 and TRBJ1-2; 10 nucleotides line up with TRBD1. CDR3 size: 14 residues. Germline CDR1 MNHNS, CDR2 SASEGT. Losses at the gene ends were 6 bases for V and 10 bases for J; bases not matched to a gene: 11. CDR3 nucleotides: TGTGCCAGCAGGGAACCGGGACAGGGGCTTGCCTACACCTTC. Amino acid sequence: CASREPGQGLAYTF.

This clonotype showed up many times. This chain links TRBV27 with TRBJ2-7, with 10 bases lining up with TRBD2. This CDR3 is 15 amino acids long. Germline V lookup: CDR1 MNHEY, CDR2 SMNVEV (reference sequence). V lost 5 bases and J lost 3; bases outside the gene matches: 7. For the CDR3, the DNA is TGTGCCAGCAGTAAAACTAGCGGGACCGACTACGAGCAGTACTTC. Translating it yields CASSKTSGTDYEQYF.

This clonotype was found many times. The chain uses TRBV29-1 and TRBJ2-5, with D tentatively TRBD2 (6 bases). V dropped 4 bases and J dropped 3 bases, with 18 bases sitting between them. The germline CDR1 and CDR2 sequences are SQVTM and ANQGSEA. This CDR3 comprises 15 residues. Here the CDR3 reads CSVVAWGTAKETQYF. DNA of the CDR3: TGCAGCGTTGTAGCCTGGGGGACTGCAAAAGAGACCCAGTACTTC.

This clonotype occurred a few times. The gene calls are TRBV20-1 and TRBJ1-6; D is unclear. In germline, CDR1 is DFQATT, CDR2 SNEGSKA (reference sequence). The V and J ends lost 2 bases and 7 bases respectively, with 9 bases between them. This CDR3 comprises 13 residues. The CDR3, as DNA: TGCAGTGCTAGAATGGGGAGCAATTCACCCCTCCACTTT. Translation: CSARMGSNSPLHF.

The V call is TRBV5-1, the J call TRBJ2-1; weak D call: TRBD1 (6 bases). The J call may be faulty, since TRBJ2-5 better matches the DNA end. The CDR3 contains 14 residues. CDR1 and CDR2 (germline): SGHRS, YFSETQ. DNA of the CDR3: TGCGCCAGCAGCTTGGTGGCAGGGGCAGAGACCCAGTACTTC. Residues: CASSLVAGAETQYF.

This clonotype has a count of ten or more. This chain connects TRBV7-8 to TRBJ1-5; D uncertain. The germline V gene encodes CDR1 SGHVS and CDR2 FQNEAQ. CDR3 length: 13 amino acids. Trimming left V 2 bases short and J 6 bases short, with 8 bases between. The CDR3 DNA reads TGTGCCAGCAGCTTATTCACCGGTCAGCCCCAGCATTTT. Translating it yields CASSLFTGQPQHF.

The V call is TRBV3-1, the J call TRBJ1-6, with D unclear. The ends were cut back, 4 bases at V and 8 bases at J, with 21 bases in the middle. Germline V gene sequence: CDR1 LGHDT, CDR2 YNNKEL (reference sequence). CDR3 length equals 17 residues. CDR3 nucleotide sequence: TGTGCCAGCAGCCCACCTCGGTCGGGTAGATGGGATTCACCCCTCCACTTT. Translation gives CASSPPRSGRWDSPLHF.

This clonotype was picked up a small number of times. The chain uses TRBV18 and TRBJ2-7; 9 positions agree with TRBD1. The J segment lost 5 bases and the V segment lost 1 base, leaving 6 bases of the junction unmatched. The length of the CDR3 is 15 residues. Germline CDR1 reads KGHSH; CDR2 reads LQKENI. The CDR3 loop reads CASSPLGTGTHEQYF. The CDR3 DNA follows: TGTGCCAGCTCACCACTAGGGACAGGGACCCACGAGCAGTACTTC.

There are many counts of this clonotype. The CDR3 DNA is TGCAGCGTTTGGGGCGGTGAAAAACTGTTTTTT. As protein: CSVWGGEKLFF. V gene TRBV29-1 combines with J gene TRBJ1-4; a possible D gene is TRBD1 (5 bases). Trimming took off 5 bases at V and 7 bases at J, with 8 bases between the two ends. CDR1 and CDR2 from the germline V gene are SQVTM and ANQGSEA. The CDR3 runs 11 residues. Combining the CDR3 with reference TRBV29-1 and TRBJ1-4 gives the whole variable domain SAVISQKPSRDICQRGTSLTIQCQVDSQVTMMFWYRQQPGQSLTLIATANQGSEATYESGFVIDKFPISRPNLTFSTLTVSNMSPEDSSIYLCSVWGGEKLFFGSGTQLSVL.

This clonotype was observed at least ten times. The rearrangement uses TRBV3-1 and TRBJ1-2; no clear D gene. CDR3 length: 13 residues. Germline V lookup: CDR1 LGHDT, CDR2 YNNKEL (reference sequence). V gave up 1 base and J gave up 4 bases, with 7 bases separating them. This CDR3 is CASSQANVYGYTF. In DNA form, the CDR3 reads TGTGCCAGCAGCCAAGCAAACGTCTATGGCTACACCTTC.

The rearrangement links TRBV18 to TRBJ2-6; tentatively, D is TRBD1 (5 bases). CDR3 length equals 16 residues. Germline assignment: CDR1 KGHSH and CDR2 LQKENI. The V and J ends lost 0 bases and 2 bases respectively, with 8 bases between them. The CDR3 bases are TGTGCCAGCTCACCACCAAGGGGAACTGGGGCCAACGTCCTGACTTTC. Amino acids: CASSPPRGTGANVLTF. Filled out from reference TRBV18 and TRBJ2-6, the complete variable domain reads NAGVMQNPRHLVRRRGQEARLRCSPMKGHSHVYWYRQLPEEGLKFMVYLQKENIIDESGMPKERFSAEFPKEGPSILRIQQVVRGDSAAYFCASSPPRGTGANVLTFGAGSRLTVL.